These 32 T cell receptor beta chains originate from one sample sequenced in a study of T cell clonality in common variable immunodeficiency (dated by TCRdb to the mid-2010s). Antigens of these TCRs are unknown. The library was generated by the immunoSEQ multiplex PCR assay. The immuneACCESS repertoire file appears here via TCRdb, limited to in-frame rearrangements. These files lack a portion of the clones; in checked studies, under half of the deficit traces to unresolved V genes, and the cause of the others is not known. This sample has fewer than 30,000 clones in the table, none counted a single time. The ten largest make up around 30% of the sample. Study-wide findings and limitations: Reportedly, TCRbeta sequences from CVID had fewer deletions and N-nucleotide insertions, and highly modified clones with 13 or more V deletions were absent from CVID.

Sequencing input: peripheral blood mononuclear cells. The receptors come from a human donor with common variable immunodeficiency.

This clone showed up many times. The read ends 3 residues early relative to the CDR3; the germline J gene fills the gap. The chain combines TRBV5-1 with TRBJ1-1; D may be TRBD1 (6 bases). V lost 4 bases and J lost 0, with 16 bases in between. This CDR3 region has 16 residues. Germline V gene sequence: CDR1 SGHRS, CDR2 YFSETQ. The CDR3 loop is CASSLSPGQMNTEAFF. CDR3 DNA, as far as it was read: TGCGCCAGCAGCCTGAGTCCGGGACAAATGAACACTGAA.

The sample holds a few counts of this clone. One end of the junction does not line up with germline, which may come from a read error. The read ends 3 residues before the CDR3 terminus; that terminus is restored from the germline J gene. The chain links TRBV7-9 to TRBJ1-1; D is undetermined. The germline V gene encodes CDR1 SEHNR and CDR2 FQNEAQ (reference sequence). There are 13 residues in the CDR3. The DNA read from the CDR3 is TGTTCCAGCAGCTCCCGACGGGGCACTGAA. This codes for CSSSSRRGTE. The CDR3, in full, reads CSSSSRRGTEAFF. Full variable domain (remainder filled in from reference TRBV7-9 and TRBJ1-1): DTGVSQNPRHKITKRGQNVTFRCDPISEHNRLYWYRQTLGQGPEFLTYFQNEAQLEKSRLLSDRFSAERPKGSFSTLEIQRTEQGDSAMYLCSSSSRRGTEAFFGQGTRLTVV.

Many counts were recorded for this clone. The CDR3 goes on 3 residues after the read ends, and that part is filled in from the germline J gene. J is TRBJ2-7 and V is TRBV7-2; 7 positions agree with TRBD1. Trimming at V came to 5 bases and at J to 4 bases, leaving 2 bases not matched to a gene. The CDR3 covers 12 residues. Germline assignment: CDR1 SGHTA and CDR2 FQGNSA. The CDR3 bases that were read are TGTGCCAGCAGCCCGGACAGGTACGAG. This codes for CASSPDRYE. The whole CDR3 reads CASSPDRYEQYF.

This clone was seen only a few times. The DNA ends 3 residues before the CDR3 does, and the rest of the CDR3 is filled in from the germline J gene. The V and J genes are TRBV2 and TRBJ2-7; 7 bases are shared with TRBD2. V trimming: 7 bases; J trimming: 6 bases; junction bases outside the gene matches: 12. The CDR3 totals 14 residues. The germline gives CDR1 SNHLY, CDR2 FYNNEI. CDR3 DNA (partial): TGTGCCAGCATTAAGGCGGGGGTTATTGTCGAG. Its translation is CASIKAGVIVE. The full CDR3 reads CASIKAGVIVEQYF. Looking up the rest from reference TRBV2 and TRBJ2-7 gives the full variable domain: EPEVTQTPSHQVTQMGQEVILRCVPISNHLYFYWYRQILGQKVEFLVSFYNNEISEKSEIFDDQFSVERPDGSNFTLKIRSTKLEDSAMYFCASIKAGVIVEQYFGPGTRLTVT.

This clone appeared a few times. With the read ending 3 residues before the CDR3 end, the germline J gene is used to fill in that end. The chain uses TRBV7-9 and TRBJ2-1; D is possibly TRBD1 (6 bases). Trimming cost V 6 bases and J 0 bases, with 12 bases left between them. Germline CDR1 SEHNR, CDR2 FQNEAQ (reference sequence). The CDR3 runs to 15 residues. CDR3 DNA (partial): TGTGCCAGCAGGGGTAGGGGGAGCTCCTACAATGAG. This gives the protein CASRGRGSSYNE. The CDR3 as a whole reads CASRGRGSSYNEQFF.

On this clone itself: The read finishes 3 residues shy of the CDR3 end, and the germline J gene is used to complete it. The gene calls are TRBV7-6 and TRBJ2-1, with a possible D match to TRBD2 (6 bases). The germline gives CDR1 SGHVS, CDR2 FNYEAQ. V lost 5 bases and J 6 bases, leaving 11 bases between the germline ends. The CDR3 contains 13 residues. The CDR3 here is CASSHGTVNEQFF. The CDR3 DNA, read in part, is TGTGCCAGCAGCCATGGGACTGTCAATGAG.

Concerning this clone itself: The sequenced fragment ends 3 residues before the CDR3 boundary, so the rest is inferred from the germline J gene. The chain uses TRBV19 and TRBJ1-4; weak D call: TRBD1 (6 bases). The CDR3 is made up of 14 amino acids. In germline, CDR1 is LNHDA, CDR2 SQIVND (reference sequence). Trimming left V 5 bases short and J 4 bases short, with 11 bases between. CDR3 sequence: CASSPRQVNEKLFF. CDR3 bases read: TGTGCCAGTAGTCCAAGACAGGTTAATGAAAAA.

In regard to this clone: The read terminates 3 residues before the CDR3 end, so the remaining end is supplied by the germline J gene. J is TRBJ1-6 and V is TRBV19; D is perhaps TRBD1 (5 bases). The germline V gene has CDR1 LNHDA and CDR2 SQIVND (reference sequence). The CDR3 runs to 16 residues. Trimming stripped 8 bases from V and 9 bases from J, with 23 bases between. The sequenced part of the CDR3 DNA is TGTGCCAGTCACGAGACTGGGGCGCAAGTAGGTTCACCC. Protein: CASHETGAQVGSP. The entire CDR3 sequence reads CASHETGAQVGSPLHF.

The covered CDR3 bases are TGTGCCAGCAGCCTCTCGGGACAGTGGGCCGGGGAG. It codes for CASSLSGQWAGE. The full CDR3 sequence reads CASSLSGQWAGELFF. The chain uses TRBV7-3 and TRBJ2-2; 7 nucleotides align to TRBD1. Read coverage stops 3 residues before the CDR3 terminus; the germline J gene supplies the remainder. The V gene end was trimmed by 5 bases and the J gene end by 6 bases; junction bases not matched to a gene: 9. Germline-derived CDR1 and CDR2 are SGHTA and FQGTGA. The CDR3 sequence is 15 residues long.

This clone has a count of ten or more. With the read ending 3 residues before the CDR3 end, the germline J gene is used to fill in that end. This rearrangement joins TRBV7-6 to TRBJ2-7, with TRBD2 matching over 7 bases. J gave up 4 bases and V 5 bases, and 8 bases lay outside the gene matches. Germline V gene lookup returns CDR1 SGHVS and CDR2 FNYEAQ. This CDR3 region has 14 residues. CDR3 in amino acids: CASSPERGHYEQYF. The sequenced part of the CDR3 DNA is TGTGCCAGCAGCCCCGAGCGGGGCCATTACGAG.

This clone was detected only a few times. The read falls 3 residues short of the CDR3 end, and the missing part is taken from the germline J gene. The chain employs TRBV6-2 or TRBV6-3 and TRBJ2-5; 9 bases are a match to TRBD2. Germline V gives CDR1 MNHEY, CDR2 SVGEGT. The J segment lost 1 base and the V segment lost 4 bases, leaving 7 bases of the junction unmatched. The CDR3 is 16 residues long. The covered CDR3 bases are TGTGCCAGCAGTTTCTGGCGGGGGGGCCCCCAAGAGACC. Its translation is CASSFWRGGPQET. The full CDR3 sequence reads CASSFWRGGPQETQYF.

As concerns this clone: The sequence runs out 3 residues before the end of the CDR3; the remainder is reconstructed from the germline J gene. The chain is built from TRBV7-6 and TRBJ2-1; 10 nucleotides match TRBD1. This CDR3 is 18 amino acids long. V gave up 1 base and J gave up 3 bases; unmatched junction bases: 9. The germline V gene has CDR1 SGHVS and CDR2 FNYEAQ. CDR3 DNA (partial): TGTGCCAGCAGCTTAGAGGAGACAGGGGGCCTCGACTACAATGAG. Translation gives CASSLEETGGLDYNE. The whole CDR3 protein reads CASSLEETGGLDYNEQFF.

CDR3 DNA (partial): TGCAGTGCTAGCCCCACAGGGACAGAGACC. It is translated as CSASPTGTET. The entire CDR3 sequence reads CSASPTGTETQYF. The genes are TRBV20-1 and TRBJ2-5; D perhaps matches TRBD1 (6 bases). Read sequence stops 3 residues before the CDR3 end, and the germline J gene provides the missing end. CDR3 length: 13 residues. Germline V gene sequence: CDR1 DFQATT, CDR2 SNEGSKA (reference sequence). The ends were cut back, 3 bases at V and 4 bases at J, with 12 bases in the middle.

Many counts were recorded for this clone. The missing CDR3 end, 3 residues past where the read stops, is filled in from the germline J gene. V and J are TRBV20-1 and TRBJ2-3; 9 bases fit TRBD2. J gave up 3 bases and V 3 bases, and 7 bases lay outside the gene matches. CDR1 is DFQATT and CDR2 is SNEGSKA in the germline V gene (reference sequence). There are 15 residues in the CDR3. CDR3 DNA (partial): TGCAGTGCTAGTACGGGGCTAGCGGGAACAGATACG. It specifies CSASTGLAGTDT. The CDR3, in full, reads CSASTGLAGTDTQYF.

This clone turned up a few times. The CDR3 is cut off 3 residues early in the read; its end comes from the germline J gene. The V gene is TRBV2, the J gene TRBJ2-7, with TRBD2 as a possible D gene (6 bases). Germline V gives CDR1 SNHLY, CDR2 FYNNEI. There are 13 residues in the CDR3. V dropped 8 bases and J dropped 0 bases, with 11 bases sitting between them. The CDR3 bases that were read are TGTGCCAGCCGGGACTGGGTCTCCTACGAG. Its translation: CASRDWVSYE. The full CDR3 is CASRDWVSYEQYF.

On this clone: Read sequence stops 3 residues before the CDR3 end, and the germline J gene provides the missing end. The chain recombines TRBV6-2 or TRBV6-3 with TRBJ2-1; possible D gene TRBD2, 6 bases. The germline V gene has CDR1 MNHEY and CDR2 SVGEGT. Trimming took off 6 bases at V and 0 bases at J, with 15 bases between the two ends. The CDR3 is 16 residues long. CDR3 DNA, as far as it was read: TGTGCCAGCAGGGACGGGGGTTATAGCTCCTACAATGAG. Amino acids: CASRDGGYSSYNE. The entire CDR3 protein is CASRDGGYSSYNEQFF.

With regard to this clone: Sequencing ends 3 residues short of the CDR3 end; the germline J gene provides the rest. The chain is built from TRBV7-9 and TRBJ2-3; 7 bases match TRBD2. Germline trimming cut 5 bases from V and 0 bases from J; bases unmatched to any gene: 5. The CDR3 extends over 15 amino acids. Germline V gene sequence: CDR1 SEHNR, CDR2 FQNEAQ (reference sequence). The CDR3 loop reads CASSPYSGSTDTQYF. The DNA read from the CDR3 is TGTGCCAGCAGCCCGTATAGCGGGAGCACAGATACG.

As regards this clone: Coverage ceases 3 residues before the CDR3 finishes, and the germline J gene fills in the end. The chain recombines TRBV7-9 with TRBJ2-1, with 11 bases fitting TRBD1. J lost 3 bases, V lost 7 bases, and 5 bases had no gene match. Germline-derived CDR1 and CDR2 are SEHNR and FQNEAQ (reference sequence). The CDR3 has 15 residues. CDR3 DNA, as far as it was read: TGTGCCAGCACCCCCGGGACAGGGGGCTACAATGAG. Amino acids: CASTPGTGGYNE. In full, the CDR3 is CASTPGTGGYNEQFF. The entire variable domain, with the rest obtained from reference TRBV7-9 and TRBJ2-1, is as follows: DTGVSQNPRHKITKRGQNVTFRCDPISEHNRLYWYRQTLGQGPEFLTYFQNEAQLEKSRLLSDRFSAERPKGSFSTLEIQRTEQGDSAMYLCASTPGTGGYNEQFFGPGTRLTVL.

As concerns this clone: The junction departs from the called germline gene at one end, perhaps through a read error. The CDR3 goes on 3 residues after the read ends, and that part is filled in from the germline J gene. The chain employs TRBV7-9 and TRBJ2-1; perhaps TRBD1 as D (5 bases). Germline lookup yields CDR1 SEHNR and CDR2 FQNEAQ (reference sequence). The CDR3 runs to 12 residues. CDR3: CSSSDSYNEQFF. The DNA read from the CDR3 is TGTTCCAGCAGCGACAGCTACAATGAG. The whole variable domain, filled in from reference TRBV7-9 and TRBJ2-1, reads DTGVSQNPRHKITKRGQNVTFRCDPISEHNRLYWYRQTLGQGPEFLTYFQNEAQLEKSRLLSDRFSAERPKGSFSTLEIQRTEQGDSAMYLCSSSDSYNEQFFGPGTRLTVL.

A note on this clone: The read stops 3 residues short of the end of the CDR3; the missing end is completed from the germline J gene. This rearrangement joins TRBV7-9 to TRBJ2-5; TRBD2 is a possible D gene (6 bases). The CDR3 totals 13 residues. Germline assignment: CDR1 SEHNR and CDR2 FQNEAQ (reference sequence). Trimming removed 1 base from V and 3 bases from J, with 6 bases in between. CDR3 DNA (partial): TGTGCCAGCAGCTTAGGCGGGGAAGAGACC. The encoded protein is CASSLGGEET. The whole CDR3 sequence reads CASSLGGEETQYF. The full variable domain, with the rest looked up from reference TRBV7-9 and TRBJ2-5, is DTGVSQNPRHKITKRGQNVTFRCDPISEHNRLYWYRQTLGQGPEFLTYFQNEAQLEKSRLLSDRFSAERPKGSFSTLEIQRTEQGDSAMYLCASSLGGEETQYFGPGTRLLVL.

Concerning this clone: The read ends 3 residues shy of where the CDR3 ends; the end is completed using the germline J gene. In the same sample, other DNA sequences code for this CDR3. This sequence joins TRBV7-7 and TRBJ2-5, with D perhaps matching TRBD1 (5 bases). Germline values: CDR1 SSHAT, CDR2 FNYEAQ (reference sequence). Trimming removed 5 bases from V and 5 bases from J, with 12 bases in between. The CDR3 is made up of 13 amino acids. The CDR3 here is CASSLRVRETQYF. Incomplete CDR3 DNA: TGTGCCAGCAGCCTCAGGGTTCGGGAGACC.

This clone was found many times. The read terminates 3 residues before the CDR3 end, so the remaining end is supplied by the germline J gene. The rearrangement links TRBV19 to TRBJ2-3; TRBD1 agrees at 8 bases. From germline, CDR1 is LNHDA and CDR2 SQIVND (reference sequence). The CDR3 covers 15 residues. Losses at the gene ends were 0 bases for V and 1 base for J; bases not matched to a gene: 0. The CDR3 protein is CASSIDRGRTDTQYF. The part of the CDR3 DNA that was read is TGTGCCAGTAGTATAGACAGGGGGCGCACAGATACG.

Comments on this clone: The read comes to an end 3 residues before the CDR3 does, leaving the germline J gene to fill in the end. This chain links TRBV7-6 with TRBJ2-2; TRBD2 matches 13 bases. The germline V gene has CDR1 SGHVS and CDR2 FNYEAQ. The CDR3 is 18 residues long. V was pared by 5 bases and J by 3 bases, with 9 bases of the junction left unmatched. The chain's CDR3 is CASSAWTSGGGDTGELFF. Partial CDR3 DNA: TGTGCCAGCAGCGCCTGGACTAGCGGGGGAGGAGACACCGGGGAG.

CDR3 protein: CASSLVGGRDNEQFF. The CDR3 DNA, read in part, is TGTGCCAGCAGCTTAGTGGGCGGGAGGGACAATGAG. The chain carries TRBV7-9 and TRBJ2-1; 9 nucleotides agree with TRBD2. The sequence runs out 3 residues before the end of the CDR3; the remainder is reconstructed from the germline J gene. Germline assignment: CDR1 SEHNR and CDR2 FQNEAQ (reference sequence). The CDR3 extends over 15 amino acids. With V trimmed by 1 base and J by 5 bases, 3 bases remained unmatched.

Many counts were recorded for this clone. The CDR3 end is not reached by the read, which stops 3 residues before it; the germline J gene fills it in. The chain combines TRBV18 with TRBJ2-7, with D unresolved. Trimming took off 6 bases at V and 0 bases at J, with 9 bases between the two ends. Germline CDR1 is KGHSH and CDR2 is LQKENI. This CDR3 contains 13 residues. The CDR3 DNA, read in part, is TGTGCCAGCTCCCTCCTAGTCTCCTACGAG. It codes for CASSLLVSYE. The full CDR3 protein is CASSLLVSYEQYF.

About this clone itself: The read stops 3 residues short of the end of the CDR3; the missing end is completed from the germline J gene. The V and J genes are TRBV18 and TRBJ1-6; no firm D call. Germline V gene sequence: CDR1 KGHSH, CDR2 LQKENI. The CDR3 runs 16 residues. The V end lost 3 bases, the J end lost 7 bases, and 16 bases lay between the germline ends. This CDR3 reads CASSPSNPGSNSPLHF. The CDR3 bases that were read are TGTGCCAGCTCACCTAGTAACCCGGGTTCCAATTCACCC.

In this sample, this clone turned up many times. The read ends 3 residues early relative to the CDR3; the germline J gene fills the gap. V gene TRBV13 combines with J gene TRBJ1-2; D gene uncertain. CDR3 size: 13 residues. Per the germline V gene, CDR1 is PRHDT and CDR2 is FYEKMQ (reference sequence). The ends were cut back, 6 bases at V and 3 bases at J, with 11 bases in the middle. The CDR3 region is CASSVHADYGYTF. CDR3 DNA, as far as it was read: TGTGCCAGCAGTGTACATGCCGACTATGGC.

The sample holds many counts of this clone. The DNA ends 3 residues before the CDR3 does, and the rest of the CDR3 is filled in from the germline J gene. The chain employs TRBV18 and TRBJ2-2; 8 nucleotides line up with TRBD2. Germline V lookup: CDR1 KGHSH, CDR2 LQKENI. V lost 1 base, J lost 5 bases, and 9 bases stayed unmatched. The CDR3 sequence is 17 residues long. Partial CDR3 DNA: TGTGCCAGCTCACCACAACTCTGGCGGGGGGAAACCGGGGAG. Translation: CASSPQLWRGETGE. The full-length CDR3 reads as CASSPQLWRGETGELFF.

This clone was seen only a few times. The CDR3 extends 3 residues past the end of the read, so its final part is completed from the germline J gene. The chain links TRBV5-1 to TRBJ2-3, with 7 bases aligning to TRBD1. V gave up 3 bases and J gave up 2 bases; unmatched junction bases: 12. The CDR3 loop spans 17 amino acids. Germline lookup yields CDR1 SGHRS and CDR2 YFSETQ. The sequenced part of the CDR3 DNA is TGCGCCAGCAGCTCGGACAGGACTCACGGAGTCACAGATACG. Protein product: CASSSDRTHGVTDT. The full CDR3 sequence reads CASSSDRTHGVTDTQYF.

This clone was counted only a few times. The read gets to within 3 residues of the CDR3 end, and the germline J gene fills in the rest. The rearrangement joins TRBV19 to TRBJ1-6; D might be TRBD1 (5 bases). Trimming took 0 bases from V and 7 from J, leaving 13 bases between them. Germline V gene lookup returns CDR1 LNHDA and CDR2 SQIVND (reference sequence). This CDR3 comprises 16 residues. CDR3 DNA, as far as it was read: TGTGCCAGTAGTATAGAGGGTGGCGGGGGGAATTCACCC. Translated, it gives CASSIEGGGGNSP. The whole CDR3 is CASSIEGGGGNSPLHF.

This clone was picked up a small number of times. The observed sequence ends 3 residues before the CDR3 terminus, with the missing tail filled in from the germline J gene. The V call is TRBV6-2 or TRBV6-3, the J call TRBJ2-1, with 11 bases fitting TRBD1. Germline CDR1 reads MNHEY; CDR2 reads SVGEGT. The CDR3 runs to 15 residues. V lost 10 bases, J lost 9 bases, and 14 bases stayed unmatched. Partial CDR3 DNA: TGTGCCACCCACGGGGTCGGGACAGGGGGTCGTGAG. Protein product: CATHGVGTGGRE. Given in full, the CDR3 is CATHGVGTGGREQFF.

In its sample, this clone was seen a few times. The CDR3 is cut off 3 residues early in the read; its end comes from the germline J gene. The V call is TRBV7-6, the J call TRBJ1-6; perhaps TRBD1 as D (6 bases). Germline CDR1 reads SGHVS; CDR2 reads FNYEAQ. There are 15 residues in the CDR3. The germline V and J ends were trimmed by 4 bases and 6 bases, with 13 bases remaining between them. The DNA read from the CDR3 is TGTGCCAGCAGCTCGTCACAGGGAGGTAATTCACCC. This encodes CASSSSQGGNSP. Given in full, the CDR3 is CASSSSQGGNSPLHF.